The source of this TCR beta chain is a study of cytomegalovirus exposure and HLA in healthy donors. Overall study findings and caveats: It was reported that TCR beta sequences correctly inferred the HLA-A and HLA-B alleles for most subjects. Links to common viral pathogens appeared, in a later analysis, for several of the most significant clusters. About 87% or about 30% of the time was how often most TCR beta V segments were productive, according to an earlier analysis.

PCR involved 60 Vbeta and 13 Jbeta primers. The assay was immunoSEQ multiplex PCR, and TCRdb's table has in-frame clones only and misses some. The sample contains roughly 150,000 clones, approximately 9% of which appear only once. The CDR3 is 9 residues long. Germline CDR1 reads DFQATT; CDR2 reads SNEGSKA (reference sequence). The ends were cut back, 3 bases at V and 11 bases at J, with 7 bases in the middle. This clone turned up a few times. Its antigen is currently unknown. V usage is TRBV20-1 and J usage is TRBJ1-1; D unresolved. This sequence originates from a male donor in good health and CMV-seronegative. The sequenced material came from PBMCs. This CDR3 reads CSASPLAFF. The CDR3, as DNA: TGCAGTGCTAGTCCCCTTGCTTTCTTT.